These 32 T cell receptor beta chains originate from one sample sequenced in a study of beta chain features in type 1 diabetes. These receptors have no known antigen. Whole-study results and caveats: Within each of all four CD4+ subsets, Type 1 diabetes patients had TCRB CDR3s that were moderately but significantly shorter.

Expressed TCRB transcripts were sequenced, since all the RNA that had been isolated was reverse transcribed. Sequencing used immunoSEQ multiplex PCR; TCRdb keeps in-frame clones, though not all of them. Here the sample spans 600,000 to 700,000 clones, roughly 13% being singletons. Sequencing was carried out using naive CD4+ T cells from blood. The receptors come from a man between 18 and 35 years old with type 1 diabetes.

This clone was recorded a few times. This chain uses TRBV5-1 with TRBJ2-1, with no clear D. V lost 4 bases, J lost 0 bases, and 11 bases lay in between. This CDR3 is 15 amino acids long. Per germline, CDR1 SGHRS and CDR2 YFSETQ. CDR3 coding DNA: TGCGCCAGCAGCCCCGACACCTCCTCCTACAATGAGCAGTTCTTC. Protein product: CASSPDTSSYNEQFF.

The chain has TRBV7-9 and TRBJ1-2, with D maybe TRBD1 (6 bases). The V gene lost 4 bases and the J gene lost 6 bases, with 12 bases spanning the gap. Germline V gives CDR1 SEHNR, CDR2 FQNEAQ (reference sequence). CDR3 size: 13 residues. CDR3 DNA: TGTGCCAGCAGCTCGCGACAGGCACATGGCTACACCTTC. Its protein is CASSSRQAHGYTF.

The genes are TRBV6-5 and TRBJ2-7; 8 nucleotides agree with TRBD1. The trim removed 0 bases at V and 7 bases at J, leaving 8 bases unmatched. Germline V lookup: CDR1 MNHEY, CDR2 SVGAGI. This CDR3 region has 15 residues. The CDR3 spells CASSYSGQGALEQYF. Here the CDR3 DNA reads TGTGCCAGCAGTTACTCAGGGCAGGGGGCGTTAGAGCAGTACTTC.

This clone was seen more than once but under ten times. The rearrangement uses TRBV7-2 and TRBJ1-6; D possibly corresponds to TRBD1 (5 bases). Germline CDR1 SGHTA, CDR2 FQGNSA. CDR3 size: 14 residues. V lost 1 base and J lost 9, with 10 bases in between. The CDR3 sequence is CASSLEGAGSPLHF. The CDR3 nucleotides read TGTGCCAGCAGCTTAGAAGGGGCCGGTTCACCCCTCCACTTT.

This clone has more than one count but fewer than ten. One end of the junction fails to match germline, which may point to a read error. V is TRBV4-2 and J is TRBJ1-4; D is unresolved. This CDR3 has 14 amino acids. Looked up from germline, CDR1 is LGHNA and CDR2 is YNFKEQ. CDR3 in amino acids: CASSQGLTDEKLFF. CDR3 DNA: TGTGCCAGCAGCCAAGGCCTAACTGATGAAAAACTGTTTTTT.

This chain connects TRBV5-1 to TRBJ1-5, with 9 bases matching TRBD1. The CDR3 is 15 amino acids. Germline V gene sequence: CDR1 SGHRS, CDR2 YFSETQ. The J segment lost 3 bases and the V segment lost 4 bases, leaving 5 bases of the junction unmatched. DNA of the CDR3: TGCGCCAGCAGCCAAACAGGGGGCGACAATCAGCCCCAGCATTTT. Encoded protein: CASSQTGGDNQPQHF.

The table lists this clone with a few counts. The chain carries TRBV7-6 and TRBJ2-1, with unresolved D. This CDR3 is built from 17 residues. Per the germline V gene, CDR1 is SGHVS and CDR2 is FNYEAQ. The V and J ends lost 2 bases and 2 bases respectively, with 16 bases between them. The DNA of the CDR3 is TGTGCCAGCAGCTTATTATCCGGCGGAATCACCTACAATGAGCAGTTCTTC. Translation gives CASSLLSGGITYNEQFF.

A remark on this clone: The same CDR3 can be traced to other DNA sequences in this sample. The chain combines TRBV28 with TRBJ1-2; D gene unclear. Germline-derived CDR1 and CDR2 are MDHEN and SYDVKM. Trimming removed 1 base from V and 4 bases from J, with 4 bases in between. CDR3 length equals 12 residues. This chain's CDR3 is CASSLSSYGYTF. CDR3 nucleotide sequence: TGTGCCAGCAGTTTATCTAGCTATGGCTACACCTTC.

About this clone: Other DNA sequences in this specimen translate into the identical CDR3. The chain employs TRBV28 and TRBJ1-5, with D unresolved. The CDR3 runs 11 residues. V lost 5 bases, J lost 4 bases, and 3 bases lay in between. Germline V gives CDR1 MDHEN, CDR2 SYDVKM. The CDR3 DNA reads TGTGCCAGCAGTGTAAATCAGCCCCAGCATTTT. Encoded protein: CASSVNQPQHF.

The chain links TRBV11-1 to TRBJ2-3, with a tentative D call TRBD2 (5 bases). Trimming removed 6 bases at V and 6 bases at J, with 16 bases between. CDR3 length: 14 residues. The germline gives CDR1 SGHAT, CDR2 FQDESV (reference sequence). CDR3 in DNA: TGTGCCAGCAGACGGACTCAGGAGGTCGATACGCAGTATTTT. Protein product: CASRRTQEVDTQYF.

This clone appeared a few times. The chain couples TRBV10-3 to TRBJ2-3, with D unclear. The V gene lost 6 bases and the J gene lost 4 bases, with 5 bases spanning the gap. CDR3 size: 11 residues. The germline CDR1 and CDR2 sequences are ENHRY and SYGVKD. CDR3 sequence reads: CAIRGADTQYF. Here the CDR3 DNA reads TGTGCCATCAGGGGCGCAGATACGCAGTATTTT.

The chain joins TRBV6-5 to TRBJ2-5, with D perhaps matching TRBD2 (6 bases). This CDR3 spans 12 amino acids. The V and J ends lost 9 bases and 5 bases respectively, with 13 bases between them. Looked up from germline, CDR1 is MNHEY and CDR2 is SVGAGI. CDR3 amino acids: CASRDFLETQYF. CDR3 nucleotides: TGTGCCAGTCGGGACTTCTTGGAGACCCAGTACTTC.

This clone was found a few times. V and J are TRBV20-1 and TRBJ2-7, with a tentative D call TRBD1 (5 bases). Germline V lookup: CDR1 DFQATT, CDR2 SNEGSKA (reference sequence). The CDR3 is 11 residues long. Between the trimmed V and J ends, which lost 4 bases and 2 bases, there was a span of 6 bases. The CDR3 is CSAKTAYEQYF. DNA for the CDR3: TGCAGTGCTAAGACAGCCTACGAGCAGTACTTC.

The chain combines TRBV18 with TRBJ2-7; a possible D gene is TRBD1 (6 bases). V was shortened by 1 base and J by 7 bases, with 11 bases between the two germline ends. The CDR3 is 13 residues long. In germline, CDR1 is KGHSH, CDR2 LQKENI. The CDR3 DNA sequence: TGTGCCAGCTCACCACTACAGGGTGGTGAGCAGTACTTC. Translated: CASSPLQGGEQYF.

In its sample, this clone was seen a few times. The chain couples TRBV28 to TRBJ1-2, with D perhaps TRBD1 (6 bases). Between the trimmed V and J ends, which lost 7 bases and 3 bases, there was a span of 9 bases. Germline loops: CDR1 MDHEN, CDR2 SYDVKM. This CDR3 contains 12 residues. The CDR3 region is CASTQGDYGYTF. The CDR3 DNA reads as TGTGCCAGCACACAGGGAGACTATGGCTACACCTTC.

V is TRBV19 and J is TRBJ1-2, with D hard to call. CDR3 length: 14 amino acids. Germline V lookup: CDR1 LNHDA, CDR2 SQIVND (reference sequence). Trimming took 3 bases from V and 5 from J, leaving 13 bases between them. This chain's CDR3 is CASSINGSPYGYTF. The CDR3 DNA is TGTGCCAGTAGTATTAATGGCAGCCCGTATGGCTACACCTTC.

In this sample, this clone turned up a few times. Written as DNA, the CDR3 is TGTGCCAGCTCACGCCAGACTAGCGCGGGAGGAGATACGCAGTATTTT. Protein: CASSRQTSAGGDTQYF. The chain employs TRBV18 and TRBJ2-3; 8 positions agree with TRBD2. The CDR3 totals 16 residues. Germline CDR1 KGHSH, CDR2 LQKENI. V dropped 4 bases and J dropped 5; count of bases not matched to a gene: 11.

J is TRBJ1-6 and V is TRBV9; no reliable D call. Germline V gene sequence: CDR1 SGDLS, CDR2 YYNGEE. V lost 0 bases and J 5 bases, leaving 6 bases between the germline ends. This CDR3 is built from 14 residues. CDR3 region: CASSVEENNSPLHF. The CDR3 DNA sequence: TGTGCCAGCAGCGTAGAAGAGAATAATTCACCCCTCCACTTT. The full variable domain, in which reference TRBV9 and TRBJ1-6 provide the parts outside the CDR3, is DSGVTQTPKHLITATGQRVTLRCSPRSGDLSVYWYQQSLDQGLQFLIQYYNGEERAKGNILERFSAQQFPDLHSELNLSSLELGDSALYFCASSVEENNSPLHFGNGTRLTVT.

V is TRBV15 and J is TRBJ2-7; D might be TRBD1 or TRBD2, each matching 6 bases. V lost 0 bases and J 0 bases, leaving 12 bases between the germline ends. The V gene's germline CDR1 is LNHNV and CDR2 YYDKDF (reference sequence). The CDR3 loop spans 16 amino acids. Written as DNA, the CDR3 is TGTGCCACCAGCAGAGAAGTGGGGGGCCTCTCCTACGAGCAGTACTTC. This encodes CATSREVGGLSYEQYF. Based on the CDR3 plus reference TRBV15 and TRBJ2-7, the full variable domain is DAMVIQNPRYQVTQFGKPVTLSCSQTLNHNVMYWYQQKSSQAPKLLFHYYDKDFNNEADTPDNFQSRRPNTSFCFLDIRSPGLGDTAMYLCATSREVGGLSYEQYFGPGTRLTVT.

V gene TRBV28 combines with J gene TRBJ2-3; TRBD2 might be the D (8 bases). Germline V CDR1 and CDR2: MDHEN, SYDVKM. V lost 8 bases to trimming and J lost 5 bases, with 20 bases between them. The CDR3 contains 15 residues. The CDR3 sequence is CASPPGGGRGDTQYF. CDR3 in DNA: TGTGCCAGCCCCCCGGGAGGGGGCCGGGGAGATACGCAGTATTTT.

This sequence joins TRBV6-6 and TRBJ1-4; 9 positions agree with TRBD1. CDR3 length equals 15 residues. Germline values: CDR1 MNHNY, CDR2 SVGAGI (reference sequence). V lost 2 bases and J lost 7; bases outside the gene matches: 5. The CDR3 loop reads CASSYPGQGGEKLFF. The CDR3 nucleotides are TGTGCCAGCAGTTACCCGGGACAGGGAGGTGAAAAACTGTTTTTT.

J is TRBJ1-6 and V is TRBV15, with TRBD1 as a possible D gene (6 bases). The germline V and J ends were trimmed by 0 bases and 9 bases, with 12 bases remaining between them. Germline V gene lookup returns CDR1 LNHNV and CDR2 YYDKDF (reference sequence). The CDR3 contains 15 residues. The CDR3 nucleotides read TGTGCCACCAGCAGAGATAAGGGGGAAGGTTCACCCCTCCACTTT. It codes for CATSRDKGEGSPLHF. Complete variable domain (other parts from reference TRBV15 and TRBJ1-6): DAMVIQNPRYQVTQFGKPVTLSCSQTLNHNVMYWYQQKSSQAPKLLFHYYDKDFNNEADTPDNFQSRRPNTSFCFLDIRSPGLGDTAMYLCATSRDKGEGSPLHFGNGTRLTVT.

This clone was seen once. V usage is TRBV6-5 and J usage is TRBJ2-5; D is perhaps TRBD1 (5 bases). CDR3 length: 12 residues. Germline V CDR1 and CDR2: MNHEY, SVGAGI. V lost 8 bases to trimming and J lost 5 bases, with 12 bases between them. CDR3 loop: CASPTGGETQYF. CDR3 in DNA: TGTGCCAGCCCTACAGGTGGCGAGACCCAGTACTTC.

CDR3 amino acids: CASSRTGTEAFF. The CDR3 DNA sequence: TGTGCCAGCAGCCGAACGGGGACTGAAGCTTTCTTT. The chain combines TRBV14 with TRBJ1-1; D unresolved. The germline gives CDR1 SGHDN, CDR2 FVKESK. CDR3 size: 12 residues. V was clipped by 4 bases and J by 5 bases, with 8 bases between them.

This clone occurred a few times. V gene TRBV11-3 combines with J gene TRBJ2-1; D not resolved. CDR3 length: 14 residues. Germline V gene data show CDR1 as SGHNT and CDR2 as YENEEA. The germline V and J ends were trimmed by 10 bases and 1 base, with 14 bases remaining between them. The CDR3 region is CATLPGPSYNEQFF. The CDR3 coding sequence is TGTGCCACCTTACCGGGTCCATCCTACAATGAGCAGTTCTTC.

This clone was detected a few times. The chain carries TRBV7-8 and TRBJ2-3; D is unclear. V gave up 1 base and J gave up 2 bases, with 10 bases separating them. Germline CDR1 and CDR2: SGHVS and FQNEAQ. The CDR3 contains 15 residues. The CDR3 sequence: CASSLGALATDTQYF. The CDR3 DNA reads as TGTGCCAGCAGCTTAGGGGCCCTGGCCACAGATACGCAGTATTTT.

This sequence joins TRBV7-6 and TRBJ1-2; weak D call: TRBD1 (6 bases). Trimming cost V 5 bases and J 8 bases, with 15 bases left between them. The germline gives CDR1 SGHVS, CDR2 FNYEAQ. The CDR3 runs 13 residues. The CDR3 nucleotides read TGTGCCAGCAGCCCGAGTGGACAGCTGGGCTACACCTTC. The encoded protein is CASSPSGQLGYTF.

This clone has a handful of counts. The genes are TRBV9 and TRBJ1-4; the D is unclear. V lost 4 bases, J lost 5 bases, and 6 bases lay in between. CDR1 is SGDLS and CDR2 is YYNGEE in the germline V gene. This CDR3 has 12 residues. CDR3 residues: CASSRGNEKLFF. Written as DNA, the CDR3 is TGTGCCAGCAGCCGTGGGAATGAAAAACTGTTTTTT.

The rearrangement uses TRBV29-1 and TRBJ1-2, with 9 bases identical to TRBD1. The CDR3 is made up of 17 amino acids. Germline assignment: CDR1 SQVTM and CDR2 ANQGSEA. The V segment lost 4 bases and the J segment 4 bases; nucleotides outside the gene matches: 16. CDR3 amino acids: CSVGQGQGGFSAYGYTF. DNA of the CDR3: TGCAGCGTTGGGCAGGGACAGGGAGGATTTTCGGCCTATGGCTACACCTTC.

This clone has a handful of counts. The chain carries TRBV10-2 and TRBJ1-2; a possible D gene is TRBD1 (6 bases). CDR1 is WSHSY and CDR2 is SAAADI in the germline V gene. This CDR3 is built from 15 residues. V was clipped by 2 bases and J by 6 bases, with 16 bases between them. The CDR3 bases are TGCGCCAGCAGTGAGATATGGGGGCGCGACGATGGCTACACCTTC. Its protein is CASSEIWGRDDGYTF.

This clone appeared a few times. The chain recombines TRBV19 with TRBJ1-6; D call uncertain. This CDR3 comprises 13 residues. V dropped 6 bases and J dropped 5 bases, with 8 bases sitting between them. CDR1 LNHDA and CDR2 SQIVND come from the germline V gene (reference sequence). The CDR3 reads CASRPDHNSPLHF. The CDR3 DNA reads TGTGCCAGTAGGCCGGATCATAATTCACCCCTCCACTTT.

V usage is TRBV18 and J usage is TRBJ2-5, with D unclear. This CDR3 has 15 residues. Germline-derived CDR1 and CDR2 are KGHSH and LQKENI. The V gene lost 0 bases and the J gene lost 1 base, with 9 bases spanning the gap. The CDR3 DNA reads as TGTGCCAGCTCACCACCGCAAAGGGTCCAAGAGACCCAGTACTTC. Protein sequence: CASSPPQRVQETQYF.